The present TCR beta chain was sequenced within a study of cytomegalovirus exposure and HLA in healthy donors. Regarding the study as a whole: Reports indicate that TCR beta sequences accurately predicted the HLA-A and HLA-B alleles of most subjects. Reported performance of the classifier showed diagnosis of cytomegalovirus status with high specificity and sensitivity.

About this clone itself: Its antigen is still unknown.

This PCR relied on a set of 60 Vbeta primers and 13 Jbeta primers. Per the original data handling: Later reanalysis found 60 million to 90 million unique TCR beta chains, around 9.9 million of them shared. TCRdb's copy holds only in-frame clones and misses some; the assay was immunoSEQ multiplex PCR. V and J calls and clone size are given by that table; D and trimming were obtained from the DNA. The specimen's table records around 200,000 clones. V lost 1 base and J lost 7, with 10 bases in between. The germline V gene encodes CDR1 SEHNR and CDR2 FQNEAQ (reference sequence). This CDR3 is built from 14 residues.

The sequencing sample was made of PBMCs. The chain carries TRBV7-9 and TRBJ1-4, with no clear D. This sequence was found in a girl aged 2-15 years in good health and CMV-seropositive. The CDR3 nucleotides read TGTGCCAGCAGCTTAGAACTTACGGGTGAAAAACTGTTTTTT. Translating it yields CASSLELTGEKLFF.